Listed below are T cell receptor beta chains from one sample, sequenced in a study of blood T cells in healthy people across ages. One entry per CDR3 protein results from TCRdb running MiXCR on the 5' RACE reads. The sample lists over 1,500,000 distinct CDR3 sequences, around 50% occurring once. Input material: blood. The receptor set was obtained from a woman between 40 and 55 years old in good health. The CDR3 runs from the conserved cysteine through the conserved F or W. D genes are given only for firm matches. Only part of the rows carry a size: once, few, many, or a class if the clone is expanded.

TRBJ2-7,TRBD2,TRBV10-2,13,few,CASSESAGGEQYF,TGCGCCAGCAGTGAATCAGCGGGGGGAGAGCAGTACTTC
TRBJ1-6,NA,TRBV20-1,15,NA,CSARPSSGTYSPLHF,TGCAGTGCTAGACCATCTTCCGGGACCTACTCACCCCTCCACTTT
TRBJ1-2,TRBD1,TRBV6-6,16,few,CASSYGGTGSNYGYTF,TGTGCCAGCAGTTACGGGGGGACAGGGAGCAACTATGGCTACACCTTC
TRBJ2-7,TRBD1,TRBV12-3/TRBV12-4,16,NA,CASSPSGTAAYNEQYF,TGTGCCAGCAGCCCCTCCGGGACAGCAGCCTACAATGAGCAGTACTTC
TRBJ2-5,NA,TRBV24-1,15,NA,CATSDLSWGRETQYF,TGTGCCACCAGTGATTTATCCTGGGGGCGAGAGACCCAGTACTTC
TRBJ2-1,NA,TRBV18,14,NA,CASSPPYPSDEQFF,TGTGCCAGCTCACCACCGTACCCATCGGATGAGCAGTTCTTC
TRBJ2-5,NA,TRBV5-1,14,few,CASSLAWTQETQYF,TGCGCCAGCAGCTTGGCCTGGACCCAAGAGACCCAGTACTTC
TRBJ2-1,TRBD2,TRBV20-1,16,NA,CSARDSKRGVDNEQFF,TGCAGTGCTAGAGACTCCAAGCGGGGGGTCGACAATGAGCAGTTCTTC
TRBJ2-1,TRBD1,TRBV4-3,15,NA,CASGSGTGGWNEQFF,TGCGCCAGCGGTTCCGGGACAGGGGGTTGGAATGAGCAGTTCTTC
TRBJ1-2,NA,TRBV11-2,17,few,CASSWVENRALYYGYTF,TGTGCCAGCAGCTGGGTCGAGAACAGAGCCCTTTACTATGGCTACACCTTC
TRBJ1-6,NA,TRBV9,14,NA,CASSEGGWNSPLHF,TGTGCCAGCAGCGAAGGGGGGTGGAATTCACCCCTCCACTTT
TRBJ1-4,NA,TRBV4-3,18,NA,CASSLNAETEKTNEKLFF,TGCGCCAGCAGCCTAAACGCGGAGACAGAGAAAACTAATGAAAAACTGTTTTTT
TRBJ1-6,TRBD1,TRBV7-2,16,NA,CASRLQGNTYNSPLHF,TGTGCCAGCAGATTACAGGGGAATACCTATAATTCACCCCTCCACTTT
TRBJ2-4,NA,TRBV7-9,14,NA,CASSLATQGNIQYF,TGTGCCAGCAGCTTAGCAACCCAAGGAAACATTCAGTACTTC
TRBJ2-3,TRBD1,TRBV10-3,14,NA,CAISRDRNTDTQYF,TGTGCCATCAGCCGGGACAGGAACACAGATACGCAGTATTTT
TRBJ2-3,TRBD2,TRBV20-1,15,NA,CSARELAGGQDTQYF,TGCAGTGCTAGGGAACTAGCGGGGGGACAAGATACGCAGTATTTT
TRBJ1-2,TRBD1,TRBV4-3,14,NA,CASSTGEWSYGYTF,TGCGCCAGCTCGACAGGGGAATGGAGCTATGGCTACACCTTC
TRBJ1-6,NA,TRBV7-8,16,few,CASSSTARGYRSPLHF,TGTGCCAGCAGCTCTACGGCTCGGGGCTATCGCTCACCCCTCCACTTT
TRBJ2-7,TRBD1,TRBV5-6,15,once,CASTPRGQGSYEQYF,TGTGCCAGCACCCCTCGTGGACAGGGTTCCTACGAGCAGTACTTC
TRBJ2-7,NA,TRBV6-5,16,NA,CASSYVSQGRHYEQYF,TGTGCCAGCAGTTACGTGAGCCAGGGAAGACACTACGAGCAGTACTTC
TRBJ1-6,NA,TRBV20-1,13,few,CSARNSYNSPLHF,TGCAGTGCTAGGAACTCCTATAATTCACCCCTCCACTTT
TRBJ2-3,TRBD2,TRBV9,16,NA,CASSVGTGTGGYTQYF,TGTGCCAGCAGCGTAGGGACCGGGACGGGGGGATATACGCAGTATTTT
TRBJ2-4,TRBD1,TRBV7-2,16,NA,CASSFEGQRAKNIQYF,TGTGCCAGCAGCTTCGAGGGACAGCGAGCCAAAAACATTCAGTACTTC
TRBJ2-1,NA,TRBV5-1,15,NA,CASSLARLTYNEQFF,TGCGCCAGCAGCTTGGCGAGACTCACTTACAATGAGCAGTTCTTC
TRBJ2-6,NA,TRBV4-3,18,NA,CASSPRATLTSGANVLTF,TGCGCCAGCAGCCCTCGGGCTACTCTAACCTCTGGGGCCAACGTCCTGACTTTC
TRBJ2-5,TRBD1,TRBV29-1,17,NA,CSVGGSPGQGASETQYF,TGCAGCGTGGGGGGGAGTCCTGGACAGGGGGCTTCCGAGACCCAGTACTTC
TRBJ2-5,NA,TRBV7-2,11,many,CASSLYETQYF,TGTGCCAGCAGCTTATATGAGACCCAGTACTTC
TRBJ1-1,NA,TRBV7-2,15,NA,CASSLGNAGTEEAFF,TGTGCCAGCAGCTTAGGGAACGCGGGAACTGAAGAAGCTTTCTTT
TRBJ1-2,NA,TRBV20-1,14,NA,CSAPTGGLDYGYTF,TGCAGTGCCCCAACGGGGGGGTTGGACTATGGCTACACCTTC
TRBJ2-1,TRBD1,TRBV7-2,13,NA,CASRKDRVNEQFF,TGTGCCAGCAGAAAGGACAGGGTCAATGAGCAGTTCTTC
TRBJ1-5,NA,TRBV28,14,NA,CASSLRQLSQPQHF,TGTGCCAGCAGTTTACGACAGCTCTCTCAGCCCCAGCATTTT
TRBJ2-5,NA,TRBV7-6,16,NA,CASSLVWRGDKETRYF,TGTGCCAGCAGCTTAGTTTGGCGGGGTGACAAAGAGACCCGGTACTTC
TRBJ2-3,NA,TRBV15,14,NA,CATPRPRPTDTQYF,TGTGCCACCCCCAGGCCTCGCCCCACAGATACGCAGTATTTT
TRBJ1-2,TRBD1,TRBV9,14,NA,CASSETGRDYGYTF,TGTGCCAGCAGCGAGACAGGGAGGGACTATGGCTACACCTTC
TRBJ2-5,NA,TRBV9,12,few,CASSATPETQYF,TGTGCCAGCAGCGCGACACCAGAGACCCAGTACTTC
TRBJ2-5,TRBD2,TRBV7-9,15,NA,CASVVAGGNQETQYF,TGTGCCAGCGTGGTAGCGGGGGGGAACCAAGAGACCCAGTACTTC
TRBJ2-7,TRBD1,TRBV2,14,few,CASTRTGTSYEQYF,TGTGCCAGCACCCGGACAGGTACATCCTACGAGCAGTACTTC
TRBJ2-3,NA,TRBV29-1,15,NA,CSVESGGFSTDTQYF,TGCAGCGTTGAATCGGGGGGCTTTAGCACAGATACGCAGTATTTT